This T cell receptor (beta chain) was profiled in a study of blood T cell repertoires in COVID-19. Study-wide context: Material from acute and convalescent COVID-19 was sourced from the United States, Italy and Spain. Sample material is recorded as cDNA or gDNA derived from T cells, B-cell-depleted T cells, or PBMCs.

Original handling: For nucleated cells, counts were estimated from reference gene primer amplification. Profiling relied on immunoSEQ multiplex PCR, and the TCRdb table lists in-frame clones only, not all of them. V and J calls plus clone size are reproduced from that table; the DNA served to infer D and trimming. The table lists over 25,000 clones, around 84% of them singletons, with about an eighth in the top ten. This TCR derives from a human donor in a cohort sampled during active COVID-19. Sequencing was done on a sample of peripheral blood.

This CDR3 reads CSASQRGDRGGEQYF. As DNA, the CDR3 is TGCAGTGCTAGTCAAAGAGGGGACAGGGGAGGGGAGCAGTACTTC. This chain uses TRBV20-1 with TRBJ2-7; 10 bases align to TRBD1. The CDR3 is 15 amino acids. Germline values: CDR1 DFQATT, CDR2 SNEGSKA (reference sequence). Germline trimming cut 3 bases from V and 7 bases from J; bases unmatched to any gene: 12.